A single sample gave rise to the 9 T cell receptor beta chains below, sequenced in a study of blood T cell repertoires in COVID-19. Data came from immunoSEQ multiplex PCR; TCRdb stores just in-frame clones and leaves some out. The sample carries 200,000 to 300,000 clones, around 88% recorded once. The specimen was PBMCs or T cells enriched from blood (not recorded which). The source is a woman aged 40 to 49 with acute COVID-19.

The genes are TRBV15 and TRBJ2-6; D unclear. Per germline, CDR1 LNHNV and CDR2 YYDKDF (reference sequence). CDR3 size: 16 residues. Trimming stripped 0 bases from V and 0 bases from J, with 6 bases between. CDR3: CATSRERVSGANVLTF. The CDR3 DNA reads as TGTGCCACCAGCAGAGAACGGGTCTCTGGGGCCAACGTCCTGACTTTC.

The chain carries TRBV9 and TRBJ1-1, with a tentative D call TRBD1 (5 bases). CDR1 is SGDLS, CDR2 YYNGEE, per germline. Trimming left V 4 bases short and J 7 bases short, with 20 bases between. This CDR3 is 15 amino acids long. The CDR3 DNA reads TGTGCCAGCAGCCCCCTTCCCCTGGGGCCCCATGAAGCTTTCTTT. This encodes CASSPLPLGPHEAFF.

A few counts support this clone. The J gene is TRBJ1-3, the V gene TRBV5-6; 7 nucleotides line up with TRBD1. The CDR3 has 17 residues. Germline CDR1 and CDR2: SGHDT and YYEEEE. With 4 bases clipped from V and 0 bases from J, the junction kept 10 bases outside the gene matches. CDR3 nucleotide sequence: TGTGCCAGCAGCCTTAGTGGACAGGTCAGCTCTGGAAACACCATATATTTT. As protein: CASSLSGQVSSGNTIYF.

This clone showed up just once. J is TRBJ2-2 and V is TRBV24-1; no definite D call. Trimming took off 6 bases at V and 0 bases at J, with 13 bases between the two ends. This CDR3 has 16 amino acids. Per germline, CDR1 KGHDR and CDR2 SFDVKD. The CDR3 region has the DNA TGTGCCACCAGTATGTCTAACCCTTCGAACACCGGGGAGCTGTTTTTT. It translates to CATSMSNPSNTGELFF.

This chain links TRBV30 with TRBJ1-6, with D possibly matching TRBD1 (6 bases). The CDR3 spans 13 residues. Deletions cut 2 bases from V and 11 bases from J, with 13 bases between. Per germline, CDR1 GTSNPN and CDR2 SVGIG (reference sequence). The CDR3 spells CAWSLQGITPLHF. CDR3 coding DNA: TGTGCCTGGAGTTTGCAGGGGATTACACCCCTCCACTTT.

The genes are TRBV4-2 and TRBJ2-1, with 9 positions matching TRBD2. The trim removed 0 bases at V and 0 bases at J, leaving 15 bases unmatched. The CDR3 is made up of 21 amino acids. Germline V lookup: CDR1 LGHNA, CDR2 YNFKEQ. DNA of the CDR3: TGTGCCAGCAGCCAAGATCTGATCACTAGCGGGCCCAAGGCCTCCTACAATGAGCAGTTCTTC. Translating it yields CASSQDLITSGPKASYNEQFF.

CDR3 DNA sequence: TGTGCCAGCAGCTTGGGACGGGAGTGGACAGATACGCAGTATTTT. It specifies CASSLGREWTDTQYF. The gene calls are TRBV5-6 and TRBJ2-3, with D tentatively TRBD2 (6 bases). The CDR3 covers 15 residues. The V end lost 0 bases, the J end lost 3 bases, and 11 bases lay between the germline ends. Per the germline V gene, CDR1 is SGHDT and CDR2 is YYEEEE.

The genes are TRBV6-2 or TRBV6-3 and TRBJ1-1; 7 bases agree with TRBD1. V was pared by 5 bases and J by 1 base, with 10 bases of the junction left unmatched. Germline CDR1 is MNHEY and CDR2 is SVGEGT. CDR3 size: 16 residues. CDR3 amino acids: CASSLSTGRGNTEAFF. Here the CDR3 DNA reads TGTGCCAGCAGTCTATCGACAGGGCGGGGGAACACTGAAGCTTTCTTT.

The rearrangement links TRBV2 to TRBJ1-2; D uncertain. The V gene lost 2 bases and the J gene lost 7 bases, with 14 bases spanning the gap. Per the germline V gene, CDR1 is SNHLY and CDR2 is FYNNEI. CDR3 size: 14 residues. The CDR3 bases are TGTGCCAGCAGTGAATGGTTGGGCTCGACTGGCTACACCTTC. Its protein product is CASSEWLGSTGYTF. The full variable domain, with the rest looked up from reference TRBV2 and TRBJ1-2, is EPEVTQTPSHQVTQMGQEVILRCVPISNHLYFYWYRQILGQKVEFLVSFYNNEISEKSEIFDDQFSVERPDGSNFTLKIRSTKLEDSAMYFCASSEWLGSTGYTFGSGTRLTVV.